This TCR beta chain stems from a study of response to subunit inactivated influenza vaccine. The CDR3 has 16 residues. The germline V gene encodes CDR1 SGHKS and CDR2 YYEKEE (reference sequence). V lost 4 bases, J lost 6 bases, and 11 bases stayed unmatched. TCRdb re-called the RT-PCR reads through MiXCR, storing one row per CDR3 protein. The profile shows around 160,000 distinct CDR3 sequences, approximately 11% of them singletons. This specimen consisted of non-naive T cells sorted from PBMCs, obtained 45 days after vaccination. The chain carries TRBV5-5 and TRBJ2-7, with 12 nucleotides matching TRBD1. This clonotype was sampled from a man aged 50-59 years who received an inactivated influenza vaccine. The CDR3 region is CASSRRKGQGAGEQYF. As DNA, the CDR3 is TGTGCCAGCAGCCGCAGGAAGGGACAGGGGGCTGGCGAGCAGTACTTC. The entire variable domain, with the rest obtained from reference TRBV5-5 and TRBJ2-7, is as follows: DAGVTQSPTHLIKTRGQQVTLRCSPISGHKSVSWYQQVLGQGPQFIFQYYEKEERGRGNFPDRFSARQFPNYSSELNVNALLLGDSALYLCASSRRKGQGAGEQYFGPGTRLTVT.